The clone carrying this T cell receptor (beta chain) was detected many times. As yet, its antigen is unknown. This record comes from a study of T-cell reconstitution after alpha-beta-depleted transplantation in children. The study's findings and limits: T-cell numbers and diversity, one year after transplant, stemmed largely from T cells that were newly produced. Reportedly, only several hundred clones from non-depleted graft cells drove alpha-beta T-cell counts at about two months. There were some patients whose high TCRbeta diversity at day 60 came from surviving recipient T cells and thymic progenitors.

A library of TCRbeta sequences, prepared with unique molecular identifiers, was generated. TCRdb itself ran the PCR reads through MiXCR, one entry per CDR3 protein. The table includes over 200,000 distinct CDR3 sequences, 9.5% to 13% detected once. The germline gives CDR1 SEHNR, CDR2 FQNEAQ (reference sequence). Trimming shortened V by 6 bases and J by 5 bases, and 2 bases separated the two germline ends. The CDR3 consists of 10 residues. This clonotype was obtained from a child under two years old with acute myeloid leukemia, due to receive a stem cell transplant. Specimen: PBMCs, collected before TCRalphabeta/CD19-depleted stem cell transplant. J is TRBJ2-1 and V is TRBV7-9; D not resolved. This CDR3 reads CASRNNEQFF. The CDR3 nucleotides are TGTGCCAGCAGAAACAATGAGCAGTTCTTC.